A selection of T cell receptor beta chains follows, all from one sample in a study of cytomegalovirus exposure and HLA in healthy donors. The repertoire was sequenced with immunoSEQ multiplex PCR; TCRdb's copy has only in-frame clones and lacks some. The sample shows roughly 120,000 clones, roughly 66% of them seen only once. Source material: PBMCs. These TCRs come from a man aged 55 to 70 in good health and CMV-seropositive. Both conserved end residues are part of each CDR3. Fields, in order: V gene, J gene, clone size, D gene, CDR3 DNA, CDR3 protein. A D gene is named only where the DNA matches it firmly. Size values are once, few and many counts, or a class for expanded clones, and some rows have none.

v_gene: TRBV27
j_gene: TRBJ2-7
abundance: .
d_gene: TRBD2
CDR3nt: TGTGCCAGCAGACCCGGGAGGGCCTACGAGCAGTACTTC
CDR3aa: CASRPGRAYEQYF

v_gene: TRBV28
j_gene: TRBJ1-2
abundance: .
d_gene: TRBD1
CDR3nt: TGTGCCAGCAGTTTAGGGGACAGGGGAAATGAAGGCTACACCTTC
CDR3aa: CASSLGDRGNEGYTF

v_gene: TRBV5-1
j_gene: TRBJ2-3
abundance: .
d_gene: .
CDR3nt: TGCGCCAGCAGCTCGGGCAGGGGTGAAGATACGCAGTATTTT
CDR3aa: CASSSGRGEDTQYF

v_gene: TRBV27
j_gene: TRBJ1-4
abundance: .
d_gene: TRBD1
CDR3nt: TGTGCCAGCAGTTTAGAACAGGGGAGTGAAAAACTGTTTTTT
CDR3aa: CASSLEQGSEKLFF

v_gene: TRBV18
j_gene: TRBJ1-2
abundance: .
d_gene: .
CDR3nt: TGTGCCAGCTCACCAGAAGCTCAGGGGTACTATGGCTACACCTTC
CDR3aa: CASSPEAQGYYGYTF

v_gene: TRBV20-1
j_gene: TRBJ1-2
abundance: few
d_gene: .
CDR3nt: TGCAGTGCTAGAGAGCCAGGTGGCTACACCTTC
CDR3aa: CSAREPGGYTF

v_gene: TRBV7-9
j_gene: TRBJ2-3
abundance: .
d_gene: TRBD2
CDR3nt: TGTGCCAGCAGCTCCTGGACTAGCGGGGGGGATACGCAGTATTTT
CDR3aa: CASSSWTSGGDTQYF

v_gene: TRBV5-4
j_gene: TRBJ2-3
abundance: .
d_gene: .
CDR3nt: TGTGCCAGCAGCTCGGCTGGACAGTTTTCTCTCCCTAGCACAGATACGCAGTATTTT
CDR3aa: CASSSAGQFSLPSTDTQYF

v_gene: TRBV2
j_gene: TRBJ1-3
abundance: .
d_gene: TRBD1
CDR3nt: TGTGCCAGCAGCGAGGACAGGGCGTCTGGAAACACCATATATTTT
CDR3aa: CASSEDRASGNTIYF

v_gene: TRBV28
j_gene: TRBJ1-4
abundance: once
d_gene: .
CDR3nt: TGTGCCAGCAGTTTGTTTGGCTCAACAACTAATGAAAAACTGTTTTTT
CDR3aa: CASSLFGSTTNEKLFF

v_gene: TRBV28
j_gene: TRBJ1-1
abundance: .
d_gene: .
CDR3nt: TGTGCCACCGTCGGCTGGGCCATGAACACTGAAGCTTTCTTT
CDR3aa: CATVGWAMNTEAFF

v_gene: TRBV27
j_gene: TRBJ1-6
abundance: .
d_gene: .
CDR3nt: TGTGCCAGCAGGTCTCCGGGAAGCTCCTATAATTCACCCCTCCACTTT
CDR3aa: CASRSPGSSYNSPLHF

v_gene: TRBV5-1
j_gene: TRBJ2-3
abundance: .
d_gene: .
CDR3nt: TGCGCCAGCAGCCCCGGTGGGGGGGCCGGTACGCAGTATTTT
CDR3aa: CASSPGGGAGTQYF

v_gene: TRBV5-4
j_gene: TRBJ2-7
abundance: .
d_gene: TRBD1
CDR3nt: TGTGCCAGCAGCTCCGATACCCCGACAGGGGGCGCTTCATACGAGCAGTACTTC
CDR3aa: CASSSDTPTGGASYEQYF

v_gene: TRBV6-6
j_gene: TRBJ2-3
abundance: .
d_gene: TRBD2
CDR3nt: TGTGCCAGCAGTCTCCTCCCAGGGAGGGCAGATACGCAGTATTTT
CDR3aa: CASSLLPGRADTQYF

v_gene: TRBV11-2
j_gene: TRBJ2-2
abundance: once
d_gene: .
CDR3nt: TGTGCCAGCAGCTTAAGCGCCACCGGGGAGCTGTTTTTT
CDR3aa: CASSLSATGELFF

v_gene: TRBV11-2
j_gene: TRBJ1-1
abundance: few
d_gene: .
CDR3nt: TGTGCCAGCAGCGGGCAGGGTGACACTGAAGCTTTCTTT
CDR3aa: CASSGQGDTEAFF